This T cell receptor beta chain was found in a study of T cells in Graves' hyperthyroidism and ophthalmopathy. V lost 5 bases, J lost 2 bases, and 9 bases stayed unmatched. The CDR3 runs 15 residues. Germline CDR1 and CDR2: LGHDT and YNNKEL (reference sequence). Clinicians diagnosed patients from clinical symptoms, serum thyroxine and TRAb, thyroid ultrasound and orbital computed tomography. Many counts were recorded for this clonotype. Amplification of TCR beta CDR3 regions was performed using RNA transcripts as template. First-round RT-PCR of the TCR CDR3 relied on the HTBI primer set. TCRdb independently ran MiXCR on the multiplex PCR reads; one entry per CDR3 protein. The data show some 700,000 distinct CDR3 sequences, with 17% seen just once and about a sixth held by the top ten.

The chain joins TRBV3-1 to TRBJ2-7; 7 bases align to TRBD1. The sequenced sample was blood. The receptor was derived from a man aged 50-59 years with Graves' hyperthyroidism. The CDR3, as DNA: TGTGCCAGCAGCGACCCCGGGACAGCGCCCTACGAGCAGTACTTC. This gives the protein CASSDPGTAPYEQYF.